The rows below give T cell receptor beta chains drawn from one sample of a study of shared clonotypes between healthy human individuals. Assay: immunoSEQ multiplex PCR; the TCRdb copy retains only in-frame clones and omits some. This sample has about 1,900,000 clones, with about 95% found just once. Sample: naive CD8+ T cells sorted from blood. These receptors were collected from a man between 18 and 35 years old in good health. Both conserved end residues are part of each CDR3. Fields, in order: V gene, D gene, J gene, clone size, CDR3 protein, CDR3 DNA. The D gene is left open where the match is weak. Expanded clones get a size class; other rows say once, few or many, or leave the size out.

TRBV5-1	TRBD1	TRBJ2-7	.	CASSSRDRNEQYF	TGCGCCAGCAGCTCCCGGGACAGGAACGAGCAGTACTTC
TRBV6-5	.	TRBJ2-5	.	CASSSVEETQYF	TGTGCCAGCAGTTCCGTAGAAGAGACCCAGTACTTC
TRBV27	TRBD2	TRBJ2-7	.	CASSLSNSGGYEQYF	TGTGCCAGCAGTTTATCAAACAGCGGGGGCTACGAGCAGTACTTC
TRBV27	.	TRBJ2-7	once	CASSLSISYEQYF	TGTGCCAGCAGTTTATCAATCTCCTACGAGCAGTACTTC
TRBV7-9	TRBD1	TRBJ1-1	.	CASSSTGQTTEAFF	TGTGCCAGCAGCTCCACGGGACAGACCACTGAAGCTTTCTTT
TRBV28	.	TRBJ2-7	.	CASNRRDWRIHEQYF	TGTGCCAGCAATCGCCGGGACTGGCGTATCCACGAGCAGTACTTC
TRBV28	.	TRBJ1-1	.	CANGKPNTEAFF	TGTGCCAATGGAAAGCCTAACACTGAAGCTTTCTTT
TRBV6-6	.	TRBJ2-3	.	CASSYASAADTQYF	TGTGCCAGCAGTTACGCAAGCGCGGCAGATACGCAGTATTTT
TRBV5-4	.	TRBJ1-2	.	CASSYSGVQGYTF	TGTGCCAGCAGCTATTCAGGGGTCCAAGGCTACACCTTC
TRBV15	TRBD1	TRBJ1-5	.	CATSTDRGVNQPQHF	TGTGCCACCAGCACAGACAGGGGGGTAAATCAGCCCCAGCATTTT
TRBV28	TRBD1	TRBJ2-5	.	CASSSSEGAIEETQYF	TGTGCCAGCAGTTCCTCCGAGGGGGCGATAGAAGAGACCCAGTACTTC
TRBV7-8	TRBD1	TRBJ2-7	once	CASSFGQGGEQYF	TGTGCCAGCAGCTTCGGACAGGGTGGAGAGCAGTACTTC
TRBV27	.	TRBJ2-3	.	CASSPSGSPTDTQYF	TGTGCCAGCAGTCCCTCAGGGAGCCCCACAGATACGCAGTATTTT
TRBV6-5	TRBD1	TRBJ2-1	once	CASSPRGYGNEQFF	TGTGCCAGCAGTCCCAGGGGGTACGGCAATGAGCAGTTCTTC
TRBV6-5	TRBD2	TRBJ2-1	once	CASSRTSGAKWQFF	TGTGCCAGCAGCCGGACTAGCGGAGCGAAATGGCAGTTCTTC